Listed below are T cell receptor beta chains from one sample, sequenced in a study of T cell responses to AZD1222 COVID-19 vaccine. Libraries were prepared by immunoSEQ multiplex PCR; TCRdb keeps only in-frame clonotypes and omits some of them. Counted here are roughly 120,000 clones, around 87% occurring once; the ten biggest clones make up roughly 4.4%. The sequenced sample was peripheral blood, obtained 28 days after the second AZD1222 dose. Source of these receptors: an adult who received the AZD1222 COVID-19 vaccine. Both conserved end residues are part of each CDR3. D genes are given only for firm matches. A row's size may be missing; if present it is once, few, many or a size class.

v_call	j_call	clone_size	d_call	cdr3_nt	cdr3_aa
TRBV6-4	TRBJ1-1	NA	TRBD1	TGTGCCAGCAGGGACAGGGGAAACACTGAAGCTTTCTTT	CASRDRGNTEAFF
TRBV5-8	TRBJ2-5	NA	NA	TGTGCCAGCAGCTTGGCCCGGGCAGTACAAGAGACCCAGTACTTC	CASSLARAVQETQYF
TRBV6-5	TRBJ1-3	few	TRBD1	TGTGCCAGCAACAGAGAAGGGGGCTCAGGAAACACCATATATTTT	CASNREGGSGNTIYF
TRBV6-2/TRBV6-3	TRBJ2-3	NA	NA	TGTGCCAGCAGTTATAGGGGGTTCACAGATACGCAGTATTTT	CASSYRGFTDTQYF
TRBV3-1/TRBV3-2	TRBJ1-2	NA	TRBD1	TGTGCCAGCAGCCAAGCAACAGGGGATCACTATGGCTACACCTTC	CASSQATGDHYGYTF
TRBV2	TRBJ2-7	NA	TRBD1	TGTGCCAGCATGCTCTCAGGGGGCTACGAGCAGTACTTC	CASMLSGGYEQYF
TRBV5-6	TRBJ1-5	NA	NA	TGTGCCAGCAGCTTGGTTGGTCAGCCCCAGCATTTT	CASSLVGQPQHF
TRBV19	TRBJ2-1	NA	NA	TGTGCCAGTAGTGTCAGCGAAAACAATGAGCAGTTCTTC	CASSVSENNEQFF
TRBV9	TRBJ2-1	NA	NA	TGTGCCAGCAGCCCGCGGGGAACGTCCTACAATGAGCAGTTCTTC	CASSPRGTSYNEQFF
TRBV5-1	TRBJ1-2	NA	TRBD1	TGCGCCAGCAGCTACGACAGGGGGCGAGGATATGGCTACACCTTC	CASSYDRGRGYGYTF
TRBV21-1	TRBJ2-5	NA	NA	TGTGCCAGCAGCAAAGAAGGGACTAGCGGGGTAAGACGGGAGACCCAGTACTTC	CASSKEGTSGVRRETQYF
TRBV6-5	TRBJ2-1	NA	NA	TGTGCCCCACGCCTAGCTGTTGAGCAGTTCTTC	CAPRLAVEQFF
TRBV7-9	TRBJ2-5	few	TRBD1	TGTGCCAGCAGCTTAGGGGACAGGGGGCCTCAAGAGACCCAGTACTTC	CASSLGDRGPQETQYF
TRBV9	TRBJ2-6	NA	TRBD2	TGTGCCAGCAGCGCCCCTAGCGGGGGAGTCTCTGGGGCCAACGTCCTGACTTTC	CASSAPSGGVSGANVLTF
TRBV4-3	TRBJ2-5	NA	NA	TGCGCCAGCAGCCAAGCCCCCCCGGGTGGGGGGGAGACCCAGTACTTC	CASSQAPPGGGETQYF
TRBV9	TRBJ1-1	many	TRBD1	TGTGCCAGCAGCGTAGGACAGGGAGGCACTGAAGCTTTCTTT	CASSVGQGGTEAFF